Listed below are T cell receptor beta chains from one sample, sequenced in a study of blood T cell repertoires in COVID-19. Assay: immunoSEQ multiplex PCR; the TCRdb copy retains only in-frame clones and omits some. The data show roughly 100,000 clones, approximately 86% seen once. Sequencing was performed on peripheral blood. Every receptor here comes from a man aged 80 or over with acute or convalescent COVID-19. The CDR3 runs from the conserved cysteine through the conserved F or W. Fields, in order: clone size, V gene, J gene, D gene, CDR3 protein, CDR3 DNA. The D gene is left open where the match is weak. A row's size may be missing; if present it is once, few, many or a size class.

once	TRBV5-1	TRBJ2-5	TRBD2	CASSWSGNEGRETQYF	TGCGCCAGCAGCTGGAGCGGGAACGAGGGCCGGGAGACCCAGTACTTC
NA	TRBV6-2/TRBV6-3	TRBJ1-5	TRBD1	CASSYSDREDQPQHF	TGTGCCAGCAGTTACTCGGACAGGGAGGACCAGCCCCAGCATTTT
NA	TRBV19	TRBJ2-2	NA	CASSMTAGELFF	TGTGCCAGTAGTATGACAGCCGGGGAGCTGTTTTTT
NA	TRBV10-3	TRBJ2-5	NA	CAISDFGRGKETQYF	TGTGCCATCAGTGACTTCGGCAGGGGCAAAGAGACCCAGTACTTC
NA	TRBV18	TRBJ1-5	TRBD1	CASSPLGQISNQPQHF	TGTGCCAGCTCACCCCTGGGACAGATATCAAATCAGCCCCAGCATTTT
NA	TRBV28	TRBJ2-3	TRBD1	CASWDRDTDTQYF	TGTGCCAGTTGGGACAGGGATACAGATACGCAGTATTTT
NA	TRBV28	TRBJ2-7	TRBD1	CASSSRQGIFYEQYF	TGTGCCAGCAGTTCAAGACAGGGTATTTTCTACGAGCAGTACTTC
NA	TRBV6-4	TRBJ2-2	TRBD1	CASSERFTGVNTGELFF	TGTGCCAGCAGTGAACGATTCACAGGGGTGAACACCGGGGAGCTGTTTTTT
NA	TRBV6-2/TRBV6-3	TRBJ1-5	TRBD1	CASSSHRGGDQPQHF	TGTGCCAGCAGTTCCCACAGGGGGGGCGATCAGCCCCAGCATTTT
NA	TRBV2	TRBJ1-1	NA	CASRRIVQGEAFF	TGTGCCAGCAGGAGGATAGTACAGGGCGAAGCTTTCTTT
NA	TRBV7-2	TRBJ1-2	NA	CASSLVPRQALPYGYTF	TGTGCCAGCAGCTTAGTCCCCCGGCAGGCCCTTCCATATGGCTACACCTTC
NA	TRBV5-1	TRBJ1-4	NA	CASSIREEEKLFF	TGCGCCAGCAGTATCAGGGAGGAAGAAAAACTGTTTTTT
NA	TRBV5-1	TRBJ2-1	TRBD2	CASSGLADTSGEQFF	TGCGCCAGCAGCGGACTAGCGGATACTTCTGGTGAGCAGTTCTTC
NA	TRBV5-4	TRBJ1-1	TRBD1	CASSSGQGGGNTEAFF	TGTGCCAGCAGTTCGGGACAGGGGGGAGGGAACACTGAAGCTTTCTTT
NA	TRBV29-1	TRBJ2-7	TRBD1	CSVEVGQGNIGEQYF	TGCAGCGTTGAAGTAGGACAGGGAAATATTGGCGAGCAGTACTTC
NA	TRBV6-5	TRBJ2-7	TRBD1	CASSYSRGLQEQYF	TGTGCCAGCAGTTACTCCAGGGGGCTGCAAGAGCAGTACTTC
NA	TRBV5-1	TRBJ2-2	NA	CASSLDGANTGELFF	TGCGCCAGCAGCTTGGACGGAGCGAACACCGGGGAGCTGTTTTTT
NA	TRBV19	TRBJ2-1	TRBD2	CASSINSWPSGVEQFF	TGTGCCAGTAGTATAAATAGCTGGCCTAGCGGGGTGGAGCAGTTCTTC
NA	TRBV11-2	TRBJ2-7	TRBD2	CASTTAPGLATYEQYF	TGTGCCAGCACCACCGCTCCGGGACTAGCAACCTACGAGCAGTACTTC
NA	TRBV4-2	TRBJ1-4	NA	CASSQAGRLEKLFF	TGTGCCAGCAGCCAGGCGGGACGGCTAGAAAAACTGTTTTTT
NA	TRBV9	TRBJ1-2	TRBD1	CASSPGQGGPYGYTF	TGTGCCAGCAGCCCTGGACAGGGGGGCCCCTATGGCTACACCTTC
NA	TRBV18	TRBJ2-7	NA	CASSPTQVVYEQYF	TGTGCCAGCTCACCAACCCAGGTTGTCTACGAGCAGTACTTC
NA	TRBV11-2	TRBJ2-7	TRBD1	CASSRVGQGGTGEQYF	TGTGCCAGCAGCCGCGTCGGACAGGGAGGAACCGGCGAGCAGTACTTC
NA	TRBV25-1	TRBJ2-5	NA	CASTGGNSFPVTQYF	TGTGCCAGCACCGGAGGGAACAGTTTCCCCGTGACCCAGTACTTC
NA	TRBV28	TRBJ2-6	NA	CASSPGTRAVLTF	TGTGCCAGCAGTCCCGGGACAAGGGCCGTCCTGACTTTC
NA	TRBV6-6	TRBJ2-7	TRBD2	CASSPFGTSGGRKLYEQYF	TGTGCCAGCAGTCCATTCGGGACTAGCGGGGGTCGGAAACTTTACGAGCAGTACTTC
NA	TRBV5-6	TRBJ1-2	NA	CASSGAGANYGYTF	TGTGCCAGCAGCGGGGCGGGGGCTAACTATGGCTACACCTTC
NA	TRBV30	TRBJ2-7	TRBD2	CAWRGTSGSYEQYF	TGTGCCTGGAGGGGAACTAGCGGGTCCTACGAGCAGTACTTC
NA	TRBV5-4	TRBJ2-7	TRBD2	CASSQGLAGDYEQYF	TGTGCCAGCAGCCAGGGACTAGCGGGGGACTACGAGCAGTACTTC
NA	TRBV6-2/TRBV6-3	TRBJ2-7	TRBD1	CASTPGQFLSFNHEQYF	TGTGCCAGCACCCCGGGACAGTTTTTGAGTTTCAACCACGAGCAGTACTTC
NA	TRBV29-1	TRBJ2-1	TRBD2	CSVDSGHYNEQFF	TGCAGCGTCGATAGCGGGCACTACAATGAGCAGTTCTTC
once	TRBV10-3	TRBJ2-1	TRBD2	CAISVGTSGKGNEQFF	TGTGCCATCAGTGTGGGGACTAGCGGGAAAGGCAATGAGCAGTTCTTC
NA	TRBV19	TRBJ1-2	NA	CASSIQGWNGYTF	TGTGCCAGTAGTATACAGGGTTGGAACGGCTACACCTTC
NA	TRBV4-2	TRBJ2-1	NA	CASSQEVGDSDNEQFF	TGTGCCAGCAGCCAAGAGGTTGGTGACAGCGACAATGAGCAGTTCTTC
NA	TRBV7-2	TRBJ2-3	NA	CASSGRLVGGTDTQYF	TGTGCCAGCAGCGGAAGGCTAGTTGGCGGCACAGATACGCAGTATTTT
NA	TRBV7-2	TRBJ2-7	TRBD2	CASSASSGRANEQYF	TGTGCCAGCAGCGCCTCTAGCGGGAGGGCAAACGAGCAGTACTTC
NA	TRBV5-1	TRBJ1-4	TRBD1	CASSQGQDGEKLFF	TGCGCCAGCAGCCAAGGACAGGATGGCGAAAAACTGTTTTTT
NA	TRBV28	TRBJ2-7	NA	CASSFRGQAYEQYF	TGTGCCAGCAGTTTCAGGGGCCAAGCCTACGAGCAGTACTTC
NA	TRBV28	TRBJ2-3	TRBD2	CASSLRDYPSTDTQYF	TGTGCCAGCAGTCTCCGGGACTACCCAAGCACAGATACGCAGTATTTT
NA	TRBV6-6	TRBJ1-5	TRBD1	CASRKDRGNNQPQHF	TGTGCCAGCAGGAAAGACAGGGGAAACAATCAGCCCCAGCATTTT
NA	TRBV5-4	TRBJ2-1	NA	CASSGGGLRPGNEQFF	TGTGCCAGCAGCGGGGGGGGCCTGAGGCCCGGCAATGAGCAGTTCTTC